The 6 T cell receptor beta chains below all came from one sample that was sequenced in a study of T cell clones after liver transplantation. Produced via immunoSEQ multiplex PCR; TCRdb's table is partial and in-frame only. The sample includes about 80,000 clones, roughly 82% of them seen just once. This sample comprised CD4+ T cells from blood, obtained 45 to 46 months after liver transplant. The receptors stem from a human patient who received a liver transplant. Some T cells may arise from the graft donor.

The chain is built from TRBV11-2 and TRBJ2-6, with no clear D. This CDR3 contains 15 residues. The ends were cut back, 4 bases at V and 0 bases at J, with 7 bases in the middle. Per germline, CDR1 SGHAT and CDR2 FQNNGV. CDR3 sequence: CASSSIRSGANVLTF. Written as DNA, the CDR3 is TGTGCCAGCAGCTCCATCCGCTCTGGGGCCAACGTCCTGACTTTC.

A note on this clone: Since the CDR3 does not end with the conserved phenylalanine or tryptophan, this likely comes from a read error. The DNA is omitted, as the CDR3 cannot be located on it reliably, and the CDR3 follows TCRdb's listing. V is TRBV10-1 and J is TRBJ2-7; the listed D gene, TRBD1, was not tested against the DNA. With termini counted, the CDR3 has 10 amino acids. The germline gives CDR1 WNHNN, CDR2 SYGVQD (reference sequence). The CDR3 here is CASSPTGTFS.

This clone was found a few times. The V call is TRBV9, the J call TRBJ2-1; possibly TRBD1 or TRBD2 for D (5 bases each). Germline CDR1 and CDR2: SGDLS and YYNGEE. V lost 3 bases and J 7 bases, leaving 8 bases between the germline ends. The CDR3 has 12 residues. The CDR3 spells CASSGDVNEQFF. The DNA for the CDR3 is TGTGCCAGCAGCGGGGACGTTAATGAGCAGTTCTTC. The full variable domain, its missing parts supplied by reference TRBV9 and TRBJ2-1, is DSGVTQTPKHLITATGQRVTLRCSPRSGDLSVYWYQQSLDQGLQFLIQYYNGEERAKGNILERFSAQQFPDLHSELNLSSLELGDSALYFCASSGDVNEQFFGPGTRLTVL.

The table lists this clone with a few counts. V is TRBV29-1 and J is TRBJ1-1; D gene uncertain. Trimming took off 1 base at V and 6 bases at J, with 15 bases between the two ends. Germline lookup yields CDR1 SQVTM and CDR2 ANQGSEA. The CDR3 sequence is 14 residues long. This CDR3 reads CSVEATWSAAEAFF. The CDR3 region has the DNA TGCAGCGTTGAAGCGACATGGTCGGCTGCTGAAGCTTTCTTT.

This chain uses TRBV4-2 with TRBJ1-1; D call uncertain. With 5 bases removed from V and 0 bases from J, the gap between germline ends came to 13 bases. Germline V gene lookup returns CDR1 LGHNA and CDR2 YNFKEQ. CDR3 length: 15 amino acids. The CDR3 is CASSLAPGMNTEAFF. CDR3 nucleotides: TGTGCCAGCAGCTTGGCTCCGGGGATGAACACTGAAGCTTTCTTT.

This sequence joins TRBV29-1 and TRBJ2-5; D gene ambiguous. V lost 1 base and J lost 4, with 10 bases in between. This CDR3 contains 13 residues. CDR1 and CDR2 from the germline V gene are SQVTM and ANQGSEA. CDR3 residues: CSVEGRLSETQYF. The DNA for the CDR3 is TGCAGCGTTGAAGGAAGACTTTCAGAGACCCAGTACTTC. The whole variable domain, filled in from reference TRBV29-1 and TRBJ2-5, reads SAVISQKPSRDICQRGTSLTIQCQVDSQVTMMFWYRQQPGQSLTLIATANQGSEATYESGFVIDKFPISRPNLTFSTLTVSNMSPEDSSIYLCSVEGRLSETQYFGPGTRLLVL.